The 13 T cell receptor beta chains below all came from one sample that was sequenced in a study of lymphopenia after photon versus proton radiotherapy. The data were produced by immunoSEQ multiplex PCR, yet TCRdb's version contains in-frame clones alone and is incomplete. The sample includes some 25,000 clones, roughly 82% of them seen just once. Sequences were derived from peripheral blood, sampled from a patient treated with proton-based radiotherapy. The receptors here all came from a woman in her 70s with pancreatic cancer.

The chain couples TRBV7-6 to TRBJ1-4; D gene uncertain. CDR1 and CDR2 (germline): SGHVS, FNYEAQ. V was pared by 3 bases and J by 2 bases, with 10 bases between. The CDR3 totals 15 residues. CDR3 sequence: CASSLGPGTNEKLFF. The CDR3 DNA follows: TGTGCCAGCAGCTTGGGTCCGGGGACTAATGAAAAACTGTTTTTT.

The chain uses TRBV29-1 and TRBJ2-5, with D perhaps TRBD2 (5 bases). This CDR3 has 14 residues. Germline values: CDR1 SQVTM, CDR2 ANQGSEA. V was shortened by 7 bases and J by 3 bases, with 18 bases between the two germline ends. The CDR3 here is CSADPREYKETQYF. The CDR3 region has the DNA TGCAGCGCCGATCCCCGGGAATATAAAGAGACCCAGTACTTC.

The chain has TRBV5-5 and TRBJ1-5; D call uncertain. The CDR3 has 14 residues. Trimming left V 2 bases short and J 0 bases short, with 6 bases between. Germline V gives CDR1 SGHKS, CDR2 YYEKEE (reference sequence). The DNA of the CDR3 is TGTGCCAGCAGCTTTCAAGTTAGCAATCAGCCCCAGCATTTT. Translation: CASSFQVSNQPQHF.

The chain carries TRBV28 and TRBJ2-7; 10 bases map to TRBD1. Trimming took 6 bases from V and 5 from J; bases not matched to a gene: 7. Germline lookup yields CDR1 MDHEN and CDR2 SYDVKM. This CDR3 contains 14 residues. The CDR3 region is CASRADRGHDEQYF. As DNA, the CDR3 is TGTGCCAGCAGGGCTGACAGGGGGCACGACGAGCAGTACTTC.

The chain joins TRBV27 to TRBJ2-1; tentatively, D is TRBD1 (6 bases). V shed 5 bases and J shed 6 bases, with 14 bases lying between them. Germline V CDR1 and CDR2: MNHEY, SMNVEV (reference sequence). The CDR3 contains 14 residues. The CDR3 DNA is TGTGCCAGCAGTCTGCGGTACAGGGCCAATGAGCAGTTCTTC. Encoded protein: CASSLRYRANEQFF.

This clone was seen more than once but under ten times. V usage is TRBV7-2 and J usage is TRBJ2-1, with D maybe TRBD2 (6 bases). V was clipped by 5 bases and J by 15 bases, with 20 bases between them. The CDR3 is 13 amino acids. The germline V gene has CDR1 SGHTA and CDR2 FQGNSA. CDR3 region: CASSPRRLVHPFF. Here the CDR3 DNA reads TGTGCCAGCAGCCCCCGTCGACTAGTACATCCGTTCTTC.

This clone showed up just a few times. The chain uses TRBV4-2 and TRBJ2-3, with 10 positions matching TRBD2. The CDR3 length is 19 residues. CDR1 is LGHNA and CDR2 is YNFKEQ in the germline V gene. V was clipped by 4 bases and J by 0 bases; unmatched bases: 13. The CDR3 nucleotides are TGTGCCAGCAGCCCCGGGCGAATAGCGGGAGGCACTAGCACAGATACGCAGTATTTT. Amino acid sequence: CASSPGRIAGGTSTDTQYF.

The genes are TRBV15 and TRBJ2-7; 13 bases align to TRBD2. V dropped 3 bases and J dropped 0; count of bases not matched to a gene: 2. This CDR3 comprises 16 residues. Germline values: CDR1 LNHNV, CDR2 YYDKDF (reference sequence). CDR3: CATSSWTSGSSYEQYF. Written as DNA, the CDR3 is TGTGCCACCAGCAGCTGGACTAGCGGGAGCTCCTACGAGCAGTACTTC.

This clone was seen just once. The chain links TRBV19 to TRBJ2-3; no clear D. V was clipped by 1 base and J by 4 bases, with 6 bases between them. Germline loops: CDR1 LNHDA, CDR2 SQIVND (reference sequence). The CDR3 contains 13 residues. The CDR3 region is CASSIAQPDTQYF. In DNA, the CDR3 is TGTGCCAGTAGTATAGCCCAGCCAGATACGCAGTATTTT.

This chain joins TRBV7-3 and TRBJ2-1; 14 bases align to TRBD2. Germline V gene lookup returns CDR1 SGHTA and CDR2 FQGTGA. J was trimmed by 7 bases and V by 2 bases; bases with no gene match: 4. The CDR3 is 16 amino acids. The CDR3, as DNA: TGTGCCAGCAGCTTAGAAGGGACTAGCGGGAGAAATGAGCAGTTCTTC. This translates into CASSLEGTSGRNEQFF.

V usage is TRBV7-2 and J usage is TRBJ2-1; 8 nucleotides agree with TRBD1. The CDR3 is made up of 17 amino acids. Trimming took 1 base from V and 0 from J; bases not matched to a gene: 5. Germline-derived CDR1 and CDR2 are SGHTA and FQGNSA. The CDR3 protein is CASSLGQGWNSYNEQFF. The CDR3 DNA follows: TGTGCCAGCAGCTTAGGACAGGGGTGGAACTCCTACAATGAGCAGTTCTTC.

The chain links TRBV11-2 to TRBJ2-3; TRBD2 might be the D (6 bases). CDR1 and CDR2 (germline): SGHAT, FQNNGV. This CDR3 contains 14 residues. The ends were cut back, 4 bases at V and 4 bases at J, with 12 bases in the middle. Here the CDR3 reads CASSWGVTADTQYF. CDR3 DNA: TGTGCCAGCAGCTGGGGGGTGACGGCAGATACGCAGTATTTT.

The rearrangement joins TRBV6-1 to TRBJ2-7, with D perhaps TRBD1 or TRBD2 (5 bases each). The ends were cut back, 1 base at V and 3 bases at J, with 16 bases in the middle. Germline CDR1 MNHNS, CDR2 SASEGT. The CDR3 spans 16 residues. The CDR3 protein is CASSEGSGRPFYEQYF. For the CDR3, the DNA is TGTGCCAGCAGTGAAGGATCGGGACGGCCCTTCTACGAGCAGTACTTC.